This paragraph reports one T cell receptor (beta chain). What it binds is not known. This entry is derived from a study of graft-versus-host responses after intestinal transplantation. Whole-study context: After anti-thymocyte globulin induction, recipients took tacrolimus and steroids for two to three years.

Using immunoSEQ multiplex PCR, the repertoire was profiled, and TCRdb retains in-frame clones only, with some absent. The sample holds about 25,000 clones, around 94% seen once. V lost 0 bases to trimming and J lost 6 bases; unmatched junction nucleotides: 5. The CDR3 is 15 residues long. Germline CDR1 SGDLS, CDR2 YYNGEE. General study points: There were GvH clones found in recipient marrow, and some of them appeared first in ileum or blood. Within allografts, high graft-versus-host to host-versus-graft clonal ratios were seen among patients with graft-donor T cell macrochimerism.

The material was PBMCs, obtained 156 days after intestinal transplant. The clonotype comes from a human patient who received an intestinal transplant, so some T cells may come from the graft donor. The gene calls are TRBV9 and TRBJ2-3, with 9 bases lining up with TRBD1. The CDR3 here is CASSVDGTGWDTQYF. The CDR3 DNA reads as TGTGCCAGCAGCGTAGACGGGACAGGGTGGGATACGCAGTATTTT.